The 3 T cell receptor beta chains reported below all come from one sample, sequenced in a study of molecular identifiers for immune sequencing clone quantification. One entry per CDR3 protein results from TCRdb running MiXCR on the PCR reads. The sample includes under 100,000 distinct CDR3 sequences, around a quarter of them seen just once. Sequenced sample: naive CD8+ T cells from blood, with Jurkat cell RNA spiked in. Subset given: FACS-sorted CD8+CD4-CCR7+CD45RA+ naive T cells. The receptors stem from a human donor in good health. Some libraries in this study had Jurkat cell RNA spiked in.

CDR3: CASSLRGSAEAFF. The DNA of the CDR3 is TGTGCCAGCAGTTTAAGGGGGTCCGCTGAAGCTTTCTTT. The chain combines TRBV27 with TRBJ1-1; D is possibly TRBD1 (6 bases). The CDR3 has 13 amino acids. Germline assignment: CDR1 MNHEY and CDR2 SMNVEV (reference sequence). The V end lost 2 bases, the J end lost 6 bases, and 10 bases lay between the germline ends.

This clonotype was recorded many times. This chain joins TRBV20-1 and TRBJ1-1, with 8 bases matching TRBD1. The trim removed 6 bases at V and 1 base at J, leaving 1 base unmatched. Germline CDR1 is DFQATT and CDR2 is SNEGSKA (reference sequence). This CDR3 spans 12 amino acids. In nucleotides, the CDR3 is TGCAGTGCAGGGACAGGGAACACTGAAGCTTTCTTT. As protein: CSAGTGNTEAFF.

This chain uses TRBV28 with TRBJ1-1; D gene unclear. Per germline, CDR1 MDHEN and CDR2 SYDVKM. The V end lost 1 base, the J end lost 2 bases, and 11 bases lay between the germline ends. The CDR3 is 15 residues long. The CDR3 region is CASSLLQNFNTEAFF. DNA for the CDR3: TGTGCCAGCAGTTTATTACAGAATTTTAACACTGAAGCTTTCTTT.